This TCR beta chain was identified in a study of control samples from healthy donors and cancer patients. The protocol was immunoSEQ multiplex PCR, while the TCRdb copy is restricted to in-frame clones and leaves out a portion. The sample records roughly 95,000 clones, about nine tenths being singletons. CDR1 LNHDA and CDR2 SQIVND come from the germline V gene (reference sequence). V lost 5 bases, J lost 1 base, and 8 bases lay in between. The CDR3 is 14 residues long. The origin of this receptor is a woman aged 30 to 39 in good health. The chain is built from TRBV19 and TRBJ2-2; D gene unclear. Sequenced sample: blood. The CDR3 protein is CASSDHGNTGELFF. The CDR3 DNA reads TGTGCCAGTAGTGACCACGGGAACACCGGGGAGCTGTTTTTT.